One sample yielded the 23 T cell receptor beta chains listed below, sequenced in a study of blood T cell repertoires in COVID-19. TCRdb keeps only in-frame clones here, not all; method: immunoSEQ multiplex PCR. This repertoire shows about 180,000 clones, 75% to 80% found once; its top ten account for roughly 28%. Sequences were obtained from peripheral blood. These receptors all stem from a woman aged 70 to 79 with acute or convalescent COVID-19.

The chain links TRBV15 to TRBJ1-2; no clear D. With 4 bases removed from V and 4 bases from J, the gap between germline ends came to 16 bases. Germline V gene lookup returns CDR1 LNHNV and CDR2 YYDKDF (reference sequence). The CDR3 runs to 15 residues. CDR3 DNA sequence: TGTGCCACCAGCAATCCACGCCGAGGATTCTATGGCTACACCTTC. Protein: CATSNPRRGFYGYTF.

The J gene is TRBJ1-6, the V gene TRBV5-1, with D unresolved. Trimming cost V 0 bases and J 5 bases, with 9 bases left between them. Germline CDR1 reads SGHRS; CDR2 reads YFSETQ. The CDR3 contains 15 residues. The CDR3 region has the DNA TGCGCCAGCAGCTTGGGCTCCAGGAATAATTCACCCCTCCACTTT. This gives the protein CASSLGSRNNSPLHF. Supplemented by reference TRBV5-1 and TRBJ1-6, the full variable domain reads KAGVTQTPRYLIKTRGQQVTLSCSPISGHRSVSWYQQTPGQGLQFLFEYFSETQRNKGNFPGRFSGRQFSNSRSEMNVSTLELGDSALYLCASSLGSRNNSPLHFGNGTRLTVT.

The chain carries TRBV5-1 and TRBJ2-1; 9 bases are a match to TRBD1. This CDR3 contains 15 residues. The V gene end was trimmed by 4 bases and the J gene end by 3 bases; junction bases not matched to a gene: 5. Germline V CDR1 and CDR2: SGHRS, YFSETQ. The CDR3, as DNA: TGCGCCAGCAGCCCGGGACAGGGACTCTACAATGAGCAGTTCTTC. It codes for CASSPGQGLYNEQFF.

This clone was picked up one time. This rearrangement joins TRBV6-1 to TRBJ2-1, with 7 positions matching TRBD2. CDR1 is MNHNS, CDR2 SASEGT, per germline. V lost 4 bases and J lost 8; bases outside the gene matches: 14. CDR3 length equals 16 residues. CDR3 sequence reads: CASSGTSEESWYEQFF. The CDR3 coding sequence is TGTGCCAGCAGTGGAACTAGCGAGGAGTCTTGGTATGAGCAGTTCTTC.

The rearrangement links TRBV3-1 (or the pseudogene TRBV3-2) to TRBJ2-7; D perhaps matches TRBD2 (5 bases). The CDR3 is 13 amino acids. Trimming stripped 3 bases from V and 6 bases from J, with 12 bases between. CDR1 is LGHDT, CDR2 YNNKEL, per germline (reference sequence). The CDR3 loop is CASSQLFAGEQYF. The CDR3, as DNA: TGTGCCAGCAGCCAGTTGTTTGCGGGCGAGCAGTACTTC.

The chain links TRBV9 to TRBJ1-1, with 8 bases lining up with TRBD1. Germline V lookup: CDR1 SGDLS, CDR2 YYNGEE. V was pared by 0 bases and J by 1 base, with 2 bases of the junction left unmatched. This CDR3 has 15 amino acids. CDR3 sequence: CASSVDGQGNTEAFF. The CDR3 DNA reads as TGTGCCAGCAGCGTAGACGGACAGGGGAACACTGAAGCTTTCTTT.

J is TRBJ1-1 and V is TRBV13; D possibly corresponds to TRBD1 (6 bases). The V end was cut by 4 bases, the J end by 0 bases, with 15 bases between. CDR3 length: 16 residues. Per germline, CDR1 PRHDT and CDR2 FYEKMQ (reference sequence). CDR3 amino acids: CASSYLTGPMNTEAFF. The CDR3 DNA reads TGTGCCAGCAGCTACCTGACAGGACCAATGAACACTGAAGCTTTCTTT.

The chain is built from TRBV28 and TRBJ1-1; D not resolved. The germline CDR1 and CDR2 sequences are MDHEN and SYDVKM. Trimming cost V 6 bases and J 6 bases, with 11 bases left between them. This CDR3 has 12 amino acids. CDR3 in amino acids: CASSSIESEAFF. The CDR3 nucleotides read TGTGCCAGCAGCTCAATCGAGTCTGAAGCTTTCTTT. Full variable domain (rest looked up from reference TRBV28 and TRBJ1-1): DVKVTQSSRYLVKRTGEKVFLECVQDMDHENMFWYRQDPGLGLRLIYFSYDVKMKEKGDIPEGYSVSREKKERFSLILESASTNQTSMYLCASSSIESEAFFGQGTRLTVV.

V and J are TRBV7-9 and TRBJ2-3; 9 bases map to TRBD1. Trimming cost V 3 bases and J 5 bases; bases outside gene matches: 6. This CDR3 comprises 15 residues. Per germline, CDR1 SEHNR and CDR2 FQNEAQ (reference sequence). CDR3 nucleotide sequence: TGTGCCAGCAGCTTCGGAACAGGGGGCGGAGATACGCAGTATTTT. Residues: CASSFGTGGGDTQYF.

The V gene is TRBV5-6, the J gene TRBJ2-3, with 8 bases lining up with TRBD1. The CDR3 runs 14 residues. CDR1 and CDR2 (germline): SGHDT, YYEEEE. The trim removed 4 bases at V and 5 bases at J, leaving 6 bases unmatched. The CDR3 nucleotides are TGTGCCAGCAGCCTCCGGACAGGGAGAGATACGCAGTATTTT. This gives the protein CASSLRTGRDTQYF. The full variable domain, rest sourced from reference TRBV5-6 and TRBJ2-3, is DAGVTQSPTHLIKTRGQQVTLRCSPKSGHDTVSWYQQALGQGPQFIFQYYEEEERQRGNFPDRFSGHQFPNYSSELNVNALLLGDSALYLCASSLRTGRDTQYFGPGTRLTVL.

The gene calls are TRBV5-4 and TRBJ1-1, with TRBD1 matching 8 bases. This CDR3 spans 14 amino acids. Germline CDR1 and CDR2: SGHNT and YYREEE (reference sequence). V dropped 0 bases and J dropped 10; count of bases not matched to a gene: 8. CDR3 in DNA: TGTGCCAGCAGCTTGGACAGGGGGAGTTCGGTAGCTTTCTTT. It specifies CASSLDRGSSVAFF. Full variable domain (outside the CDR3, taken from reference TRBV5-4 and TRBJ1-1): ETGVTQSPTHLIKTRGQQVTLRCSSQSGHNTVSWYQQALGQGPQFIFQYYREEENGRGNFPPRFSGLQFPNYSSELNVNALELDDSALYLCASSLDRGSSVAFFGQGTRLTVV.

The sample holds a few counts of this clone. The chain joins TRBV5-4 to TRBJ2-2; TRBD2 agrees at 12 bases. This CDR3 has 17 amino acids. CDR1 SGHNT and CDR2 YYREEE come from the germline V gene (reference sequence). The V gene end was trimmed by 1 base and the J gene end by 4 bases; junction bases not matched to a gene: 5. DNA of the CDR3: TGTGCCAGCAGCTTGACCACTAGCGGGAGGTCCACCGGGGAGCTGTTTTTT. Encoded protein: CASSLTTSGRSTGELFF. The full variable domain, with the rest looked up from reference TRBV5-4 and TRBJ2-2, is ETGVTQSPTHLIKTRGQQVTLRCSSQSGHNTVSWYQQALGQGPQFIFQYYREEENGRGNFPPRFSGLQFPNYSSELNVNALELDDSALYLCASSLTTSGRSTGELFFGEGSRLTVL.

This clone was counted a single time. This sequence joins TRBV2 and TRBJ2-3; a weak D match, TRBD2 (5 bases). Per the germline V gene, CDR1 is SNHLY and CDR2 is FYNNEI. Trimming left V 3 bases short and J 0 bases short, with 13 bases between. There are 16 residues in the CDR3. The CDR3 DNA reads as TGTGCCAGCAGTGACCGGACTGTTCTTAGCACAGATACGCAGTATTTT. As protein: CASSDRTVLSTDTQYF.

The chain recombines TRBV14 with TRBJ1-1; TRBD1 aligns across 10 bases. V trimming: 0 bases; J trimming: 3 bases; junction bases outside the gene matches: 10. Germline-derived CDR1 and CDR2 are SGHDN and FVKESK. The CDR3 has 18 amino acids. The CDR3 spells CASSQDPGWTGGDTEAFF. The DNA for the CDR3 is TGTGCCAGCAGCCAAGATCCAGGGTGGACAGGGGGGGACACTGAAGCTTTCTTT.

The table lists this clone with a few counts. The chain uses TRBV10-1 and TRBJ2-5, with 7 bases identical to TRBD2. The J segment lost 1 base and the V segment lost 3 bases, leaving 8 bases of the junction unmatched. CDR1 is WNHNN, CDR2 SYGVQD, per germline (reference sequence). This CDR3 comprises 16 residues. CDR3 amino acids: CASSDSGGRGQETQYF. The CDR3 DNA reads TGCGCCAGCAGTGATTCGGGCGGGAGAGGCCAAGAGACCCAGTACTTC.

V gene TRBV2 combines with J gene TRBJ1-4; weak D call: TRBD1 (6 bases). Germline CDR1 reads SNHLY; CDR2 reads FYNNEI. The CDR3 length is 14 residues. Trimming took 6 bases from V and 0 from J, leaving 8 bases between them. In nucleotides, the CDR3 is TGTGCCAGCAGACAGGGAACAACTAATGAAAAACTGTTTTTT. Translating it yields CASRQGTTNEKLFF.

The chain employs TRBV29-1 and TRBJ2-3, with a possible D match to TRBD1 (6 bases). The CDR3 contains 13 residues. The germline gives CDR1 SQVTM, CDR2 ANQGSEA. This CDR3 reads CSLTGPSTDTQYF. For the CDR3, the DNA is TGCAGTCTTACAGGGCCCAGCACAGATACGCAGTATTTT.

This rearrangement joins TRBV5-4 to TRBJ1-2; D gene unclear. V was shortened by 4 bases and J by 6 bases, with 22 bases between the two germline ends. The CDR3 length is 16 residues. Germline loops: CDR1 SGHNT, CDR2 YYREEE (reference sequence). CDR3 protein: CASSGGSQVPIDGYTF. CDR3 DNA: TGTGCCAGCAGCGGAGGGTCGCAGGTTCCAATTGATGGCTACACCTTC.

The chain combines TRBV7-2 with TRBJ2-1, with 13 bases identical to TRBD2. The V segment lost 4 bases and the J segment 10 bases; nucleotides outside the gene matches: 19. The germline gives CDR1 SGHTA, CDR2 FQGNSA. The CDR3 sequence is 19 residues long. CDR3 DNA: TGTGCCAGCAGCTCAACACCCCCCATACTAGCGGGAGGGCCTCGGGAGCAGTTCTTC. It codes for CASSSTPPILAGGPREQFF. Drawing the rest from reference TRBV7-2 and TRBJ2-1, the complete variable domain is GAGVSQSPSNKVTEKGKDVELRCDPISGHTALYWYRQSLGQGLEFLIYFQGNSAPDKSGLPSDRFSAERTGGSVSTLTIQRTQQEDSAVYLCASSSTPPILAGGPREQFFGPGTRLTVL.

V usage is TRBV3-1 (or the pseudogene TRBV3-2) and J usage is TRBJ2-1; 7 bases are shared with TRBD2. This CDR3 contains 12 residues. Germline CDR1 reads LGHDT; CDR2 reads YNNKEL (reference sequence). J lost 16 bases, V lost 1 base, and 7 bases had no gene match. CDR3 bases: TGTGCCAGCAGCCAAGTGCCTAGCGGCTATTTCTTC. This encodes CASSQVPSGYFF.

The chain carries TRBV2 and TRBJ2-2; no definite D call. Germline loops: CDR1 SNHLY, CDR2 FYNNEI. The CDR3 runs 15 residues. V lost 6 bases to trimming and J lost 5 bases, with 16 bases between them. CDR3 residues: CASSIRLPSTGELFF. CDR3 in DNA: TGTGCCAGCAGCATACGGTTACCCTCTACCGGGGAGCTGTTTTTT.

The sample holds one count of this clone. The gene calls are TRBV7-9 and TRBJ2-5, with 8 bases lining up with TRBD1. Germline CDR1 reads SEHNR; CDR2 reads FQNEAQ (reference sequence). V trimming: 3 bases; J trimming: 5 bases; junction bases outside the gene matches: 8. This CDR3 has 15 amino acids. CDR3 loop: CASSLFQGARETQYF. DNA of the CDR3: TGTGCCAGCAGCTTGTTCCAGGGGGCGCGGGAGACCCAGTACTTC.

The chain recombines TRBV5-1 with TRBJ2-1; no clear D gene. The CDR3 covers 17 residues. V was pared by 3 bases and J by 6 bases, with 22 bases between. CDR1 is SGHRS, CDR2 YFSETQ, per germline. The CDR3 loop is CASSSSQSLTLLNEQFF. The CDR3 DNA reads TGCGCCAGCAGCTCCTCACAGTCTTTAACACTCCTCAATGAGCAGTTCTTC.